This is a list of T cell receptor beta chains from one sample in a study of identifying expanded T cells in peripheral blood. Here immunoSEQ multiplex PCR was the method, and the copy in TCRdb shows in-frame clones only, minus some. The table shows 70,000 to 95,000 clones, with roughly 90% occurring only once. Sequenced input: blood. These receptors all come from a person aged 18 to 75 in good health. The CDR3 runs from the conserved cysteine through the conserved F or W. D genes are given only for firm matches. The listing skips clone size in some rows; elsewhere it reads once, few, many or a size class.

once | TRBJ1-4 | - | TRBV29-1 | CTSNSHNEKLFF | TGCACCAGTAACAGTCATAATGAAAAACTGTTTTTT
- | TRBJ2-7 | - | TRBV7-3 | CASSPATFPYEQYF | TGTGCCAGCAGCCCAGCGACTTTTCCCTACGAGCAGTACTTC
- | TRBJ1-1 | TRBD1 | TRBV19 | CASRLDRGARPPEAFF | TGTGCCAGTAGGCTGGACAGGGGAGCACGACCCCCTGAAGCTTTCTTT
- | TRBJ2-3 | TRBD1 | TRBV2 | CASIRDRRSTDTQYF | TGTGCCAGCATCCGGGACAGGAGAAGCACAGATACGCAGTATTTT
- | TRBJ1-4 | - | TRBV30 | CAWSWGPNEKLFF | TGTGCCTGGAGTTGGGGACCTAATGAAAAACTGTTTTTT
- | TRBJ2-1 | - | TRBV9 | CASSEGRGVVTYNEQFF | TGTGCCAGCAGCGAGGGGAGAGGGGTTGTCACCTACAATGAGCAGTTCTTC
- | TRBJ2-3 | - | TRBV5-4 | CASSSYTDTQYF | TGTGCCAGCAGCTCCTATACAGATACGCAGTATTTT
- | TRBJ1-6 | - | TRBV7-3 | CASSHNMKGPSPLHF | TGTGCCAGCAGCCATAACATGAAGGGACCCTCACCCCTCCACTTT
- | TRBJ2-7 | - | TRBV5-6 | CASSLGQDYEQYF | TGTGCCAGCAGCCTTGGCCAGGACTACGAGCAGTACTTC
medium-sized | TRBJ2-5 | TRBD2 | TRBV7-3 | CASSLAGGAKTQYF | TGTGCCAGCAGCCTAGCCGGGGGGGCGAAGACCCAGTACTTC
- | TRBJ2-1 | - | TRBV19 | CASSVPRFNEQFF | TGTGCCAGTAGTGTGCCTCGGTTTAATGAGCAGTTCTTC
- | TRBJ2-4 | TRBD2 | TRBV28 | CASNNPGLAENIQYF | TGTGCCAGCAATAACCCGGGACTAGCGGAAAACATTCAGTACTTC
- | TRBJ2-7 | - | TRBV18 | CASSPSETALEQYF | TGTGCCAGCTCACCCTCTGAAACCGCTTTGGAGCAGTACTTC
- | TRBJ2-7 | - | TRBV4-3 | CASSQDRPSYEQYF | TGCGCCAGCAGCCAAGATCGGCCGTCCTACGAGCAGTACTTC
once | TRBJ1-1 | - | TRBV27 | CASSHQAETGTNTEAFF | TGTGCCAGCAGCCACCAGGCGGAAACAGGGACTAACACTGAAGCTTTCTTT
- | TRBJ2-6 | - | TRBV27 | CASTLLGSGANVLTF | TGTGCCAGCACCCTGCTGGGTTCAGGGGCCAACGTCCTGACTTTC
- | TRBJ2-2 | TRBD1 | TRBV29-1 | CSGYRGQNTGELFF | TGCAGCGGATACAGGGGGCAGAACACCGGGGAGCTGTTTTTT
once | TRBJ1-1 | - | TRBV10-3 | CAISENDEAFF | TGTGCCATCAGTGAGAATGACGAAGCTTTCTTT
once | TRBJ2-7 | - | TRBV6-1 | CASSEEGASPYEQYF | TGTGCCAGCAGTGAAGAAGGAGCGTCGCCCTACGAGCAGTACTTC
- | TRBJ1-5 | - | TRBV6-5 | CASSYRQDSNQPQHF | TGTGCCAGCAGTTACCGGCAGGATAGCAATCAGCCCCAGCATTTT
- | TRBJ1-1 | - | TRBV9 | CASSVGGAGNTEAFF | TGTGCCAGCAGCGTAGGAGGGGCAGGGAACACTGAAGCTTTCTTT
once | TRBJ2-1 | TRBD2 | TRBV28 | CASSPQTGTSRHEQFF | TGTGCCAGCAGTCCCCAGACCGGGACTAGTCGCCATGAGCAGTTCTTC
- | TRBJ1-1 | TRBD1 | TRBV7-3 | CASSLRTGGGEAFF | TGTGCCAGCAGCTTAAGGACAGGGGGCGGAGAAGCTTTCTTT
- | TRBJ1-4 | TRBD1 | TRBV5-8 | CASSHGTGPSELFF | TGTGCCAGCAGCCACGGGACAGGGCCGTCGGAACTGTTTTTT
- | TRBJ2-7 | - | TRBV11-2 | CASSRGASYEQYF | TGTGCCAGCAGCCGGGGGGCATCCTACGAGCAGTACTTC
- | TRBJ2-1 | TRBD1 | TRBV19 | CASHTGTGSYNEQFF | TGTGCCAGTCACACCGGGACAGGGTCCTACAATGAGCAGTTCTTC
- | TRBJ2-3 | TRBD2 | TRBV7-9 | CASSPTLAEKGTDTQYF | TGTGCCAGCAGCCCGACACTAGCGGAAAAGGGGACAGATACGCAGTATTTT
- | TRBJ2-7 | - | TRBV10-2 | CASGQFSEQYF | TGCGCCAGCGGACAGTTCTCCGAGCAGTACTTC
- | TRBJ1-2 | - | TRBV9 | CASSVGHSPNYGYTF | TGTGCCAGCAGCGTAGGACACAGTCCTAACTATGGCTACACCTTC
few | TRBJ1-5 | - | TRBV7-9 | CASSSPGQPQHF | TGTGCCAGCAGCTCCCCCGGTCAGCCCCAGCATTTT
- | TRBJ2-7 | TRBD1 | TRBV6-5 | CASSRTGAYEQYF | TGTGCCAGCAGTCGGACAGGCGCCTACGAGCAGTACTTC
once | TRBJ1-3 | TRBD1 | TRBV19 | CASSLPGQGDGNTIYF | TGTGCCAGTAGTCTCCCGGGACAGGGGGACGGAAACACCATATATTTT
- | TRBJ2-5 | TRBD2 | TRBV5-4 | CASSLGTSGSRETQYF | TGTGCCAGCAGCCTTGGGACTAGCGGGAGTCGAGAGACCCAGTACTTC
- | TRBJ2-3 | TRBD2 | TRBV7-6 | CASSSSGASTDTQYF | TGTGCCAGCAGCTCAAGCGGGGCGAGCACAGATACGCAGTATTTT
once | TRBJ1-2 | TRBD1 | TRBV5-1 | CASSIGQGANYGYTF | TGCGCCAGCAGCATAGGACAGGGCGCTAACTATGGCTACACCTTC
- | TRBJ2-3 | - | TRBV5-6 | CASSFERVGTDTQYF | TGTGCCAGCAGCTTTGAGAGGGTTGGCACAGATACGCAGTATTTT
- | TRBJ1-4 | TRBD1 | TRBV2 | CASTPGTGRIATNEKLFF | TGTGCCAGCACCCCCGGGACAGGGAGAATTGCAACTAATGAAAAACTGTTTTTT
- | TRBJ2-5 | TRBD1 | TRBV5-6 | CASSLGPGTGQETQYF | TGTGCCAGCAGCTTGGGTCCCGGGACAGGGCAAGAGACCCAGTACTTC
- | TRBJ1-5 | - | TRBV28 | CASSFTPGGQPQHF | TGTGCCAGCAGTTTCACTCCCGGGGGTCAGCCCCAGCATTTT
- | TRBJ1-4 | TRBD1 | TRBV6-1 | CASSEDWGQVNEKLFF | TGTGCCAGCAGTGAAGATTGGGGACAGGTCAATGAAAAACTGTTTTTT